This TCR beta chain was captured in a study of CD8+CD57+ T cells in acquired aplastic anemia. Worth noting for this clonotype: Its antigen is undetermined. A read error may account for a junction end that differs from germline.

Study findings and constraints: Patients and controls shared twenty-nine CD8+ CDR3 sequences, which appeared highly expressed in patients and within their immunodominant clones.

The template used for profiling TCR beta VDJ and CDR3 was genomic DNA. TCRdb called the reads again in MiXCR, with one record for every CDR3 protein. The sample includes about 400,000 distinct CDR3 sequences, approximately 70% seen only once; the top ten take more than 3.5%. Germline loops: CDR1 KGHDR, CDR2 SFDVKD. The CDR3 covers 15 residues. The genes are TRBV24-1 and TRBJ1-2, with a tentative D call TRBD1 (6 bases). The sequencing input was sorted CD4+, CD8+, or CD8+CD57+ T cells (not recorded which) from PBMCs. The receptor was derived from a human donor in good health, serving as a control. The CDR3 is CATSPMTGGEGTQNF. The DNA for the CDR3 is TGTGCCACCAGCCCAATGACAGGCGGGGAAGGGACCCAGAACTTC.